What follows are 25 T cell receptor beta chains derived from one specimen sequenced in a study of T cell responses to AZD1222 COVID-19 vaccine. Some clones are missing from TCRdb's copy, which holds only in-frame ones; the method was immunoSEQ multiplex PCR. Of about 120,000 clones listed, approximately 84% are singletons. Sequencing used peripheral blood, obtained on day 0 of AZD1222 vaccination. The receptors were gathered from an adult in good health.

This clone showed up just a few times. The V gene is TRBV5-1, the J gene TRBJ1-6, with a weak D call TRBD1 (6 bases). Deletions cut 4 bases from V and 7 bases from J, with 15 bases between. The CDR3 loop spans 15 amino acids. Germline lookup yields CDR1 SGHRS and CDR2 YFSETQ. CDR3 in amino acids: CASSPLQGGNSPLHF. The CDR3 DNA reads as TGCGCCAGCAGCCCACTACAGGGCGGGAATTCACCCCTCCACTTT.

V is TRBV10-1 and J is TRBJ1-2, with unresolved D. V gave up 0 bases and J gave up 2 bases, with 7 bases separating them. The CDR3 totals 14 residues. Germline values: CDR1 WNHNN, CDR2 SYGVQD (reference sequence). Here the CDR3 DNA reads TGCGCCAGCAGTGAGTCGAACACAAACTATGGCTACACCTTC. Protein sequence: CASSESNTNYGYTF.

The chain links TRBV15 to TRBJ1-5; 7 bases line up with TRBD1. V lost 0 bases to trimming and J lost 4 bases; unmatched junction nucleotides: 6. CDR3 size: 16 residues. In germline, CDR1 is LNHNV, CDR2 YYDKDF (reference sequence). CDR3 in DNA: TGTGCCACCAGCAGAGATCTGAGACAGGGAAATCAGCCCCAGCATTTT. It specifies CATSRDLRQGNQPQHF.

V is TRBV20-1 and J is TRBJ2-1; 8 bases fit TRBD2. The CDR3 length is 15 residues. V shed 3 bases and J 1 base; nucleotides not matched to a gene: 5. The germline V gene has CDR1 DFQATT and CDR2 SNEGSKA (reference sequence). CDR3 protein: CSASDSGISYNEQFF. CDR3 sequence (DNA): TGCAGTGCTAGTGATAGCGGGATTTCCTACAATGAGCAGTTCTTC.

The J gene is TRBJ2-2, the V gene TRBV2; D might be TRBD1 or TRBD2, each matching 5 bases. The V gene lost 9 bases and the J gene lost 2 bases, with 13 bases spanning the gap. The germline V gene encodes CDR1 SNHLY and CDR2 FYNNEI. This CDR3 contains 14 residues. The CDR3 coding sequence is TGTGCCAGTTCCGGGACGCAAAACACCGGGGAGCTGTTTTTT. It specifies CASSGTQNTGELFF.

J is TRBJ2-3 and V is TRBV5-1; TRBD2 matches at 8 bases. V was pared by 4 bases and J by 1 base, with 11 bases of the junction left unmatched. This CDR3 contains 17 residues. The germline V gene encodes CDR1 SGHRS and CDR2 YFSETQ. The CDR3 DNA is TGCGCCAGCAGCCTGGGGCCCGAAGCGGGGGGCACAGATACGCAGTATTTT. Translating gives CASSLGPEAGGTDTQYF.

The V call is TRBV18, the J call TRBJ2-2; no definite D call. V lost 2 bases and J 1 base, leaving 5 bases between the germline ends. Per germline, CDR1 KGHSH and CDR2 LQKENI. The CDR3 length is 14 residues. The CDR3, as DNA: TGTGCCAGCTCACCAGGCGGGAACACCGGGGAGCTGTTTTTT. This gives the protein CASSPGGNTGELFF. Full variable domain (rest looked up from reference TRBV18 and TRBJ2-2): NAGVMQNPRHLVRRRGQEARLRCSPMKGHSHVYWYRQLPEEGLKFMVYLQKENIIDESGMPKERFSAEFPKEGPSILRIQQVVRGDSAAYFCASSPGGNTGELFFGEGSRLTVL.

The CDR3 loop is CASSWAAGESSYNEQFF. The CDR3 DNA follows: TGTGCCAGCAGCTGGGCTGCGGGGGAAAGCTCCTACAATGAGCAGTTCTTC. The gene calls are TRBV7-2 and TRBJ2-1; 7 nucleotides line up with TRBD2. This CDR3 region has 17 residues. Germline values: CDR1 SGHTA, CDR2 FQGNSA. V lost 4 bases to trimming and J lost 0 bases; unmatched junction nucleotides: 9.

This rearrangement joins TRBV7-2 to TRBJ2-7, with TRBD1 matching 9 bases. V gave up 3 bases and J gave up 1 base; unmatched junction bases: 1. There are 14 residues in the CDR3. Germline V CDR1 and CDR2: SGHTA, FQGNSA. The DNA for the CDR3 is TGTGCCAGCAGCTTCGGGACAGGGTCCTACGAGCAGTACTTC. It is translated as CASSFGTGSYEQYF.

This clone was observed once. The genes are TRBV28 and TRBJ2-7; 15 nucleotides match TRBD2. The CDR3 runs to 17 residues. Trimming took 6 bases from V and 4 from J; bases not matched to a gene: 10. Germline CDR1 is MDHEN and CDR2 is SYDVKM. The CDR3 loop is CASSRIPGTSGRYEQYF. The DNA for the CDR3 is TGTGCCAGCAGCCGTATCCCCGGGACTAGCGGGAGGTACGAGCAGTACTTC. Based on the CDR3 plus reference TRBV28 and TRBJ2-7, the full variable domain is DVKVTQSSRYLVKRTGEKVFLECVQDMDHENMFWYRQDPGLGLRLIYFSYDVKMKEKGDIPEGYSVSREKKERFSLILESASTNQTSMYLCASSRIPGTSGRYEQYFGPGTRLTVT.

The count of this clone is one. The chain recombines TRBV18 with TRBJ2-5; D remains unclear. Germline CDR1 reads KGHSH; CDR2 reads LQKENI. The CDR3 has 12 residues. The V and J ends lost 3 bases and 5 bases respectively, with 7 bases between them. This chain's CDR3 is CASSPGSETQYF. The CDR3 DNA sequence: TGTGCCAGCTCACCTGGATCGGAGACCCAGTACTTC.

The chain employs TRBV28 and TRBJ2-7; tentatively, D is TRBD1 (5 bases). The V gene lost 6 bases and the J gene lost 4 bases, with 16 bases spanning the gap. There are 14 residues in the CDR3. Germline CDR1 reads MDHEN; CDR2 reads SYDVKM. CDR3 DNA: TGTGCCAGCAGAGGGGCAGGGTTATCGTACGAGCAGTACTTC. Its protein product is CASRGAGLSYEQYF.

The gene calls are TRBV10-1 and TRBJ2-1, with D possibly being TRBD2 (5 bases). Trimming pared 4 bases from V and 16 bases from J, leaving 20 bases between. The CDR3 contains 13 residues. From germline, CDR1 is WNHNN and CDR2 SYGVQD (reference sequence). The DNA for the CDR3 is TGCGCCAGCAGTGGGTTCTCTGGGAGCAGTTTCTTCTTC. Translating it yields CASSGFSGSSFFF.

The chain recombines TRBV6-1 with TRBJ1-1, with a tentative D call TRBD1 (5 bases). Between the trimmed V and J ends, which lost 3 bases and 4 bases, there was a span of 9 bases. This CDR3 comprises 13 residues. From germline, CDR1 is MNHNS and CDR2 SASEGT. As DNA, the CDR3 is TGTGCCAGCAGTGACCCGACAGTCACTGAAGCTTTCTTT. This gives the protein CASSDPTVTEAFF.

CDR3 region: CASSENHGGEQFF. In nucleotides, the CDR3 is TGTGCCAGCAGTGAAAATCACGGAGGTGAGCAGTTCTTC. V is TRBV6-1 and J is TRBJ2-1; TRBD2 is a possible D gene (5 bases). Trimming removed 2 bases from V and 9 bases from J, with 11 bases in between. Germline values: CDR1 MNHNS, CDR2 SASEGT. This CDR3 contains 13 residues.

This clone has a handful of counts. The chain combines TRBV7-2 with TRBJ1-2, with D possibly TRBD1 on 5 matching bases. CDR3 length: 15 residues. Trimming took off 0 bases at V and 2 bases at J, with 10 bases between the two ends. Per germline, CDR1 SGHTA and CDR2 FQGNSA. The CDR3 protein is CASSLAGDANYGYTF. The DNA of the CDR3 is TGTGCCAGCAGCTTAGCGGGGGACGCGAACTATGGCTACACCTTC.

The chain carries TRBV10-2 and TRBJ2-2; D gene ambiguous. Trimming pared 5 bases from V and 3 bases from J, leaving 1 base between. This CDR3 has 11 residues. Germline V gene data show CDR1 as WSHSY and CDR2 as SAAADI. The CDR3 loop is CASSYTGELFF. CDR3 DNA sequence: TGCGCCAGCAGTTACACCGGGGAGCTGTTTTTT.

The chain links TRBV20-1 to TRBJ1-5; maybe TRBD1 (5 bases). CDR1 and CDR2 from the germline V gene are DFQATT and SNEGSKA (reference sequence). V lost 3 bases to trimming and J lost 5 bases, with 11 bases between them. The CDR3 runs 13 residues. The CDR3 DNA is TGCAGTGCTAGTAAGGGGAGGGATCAGCCCCAGCATTTT. Protein sequence: CSASKGRDQPQHF.

The V gene is TRBV7-3, the J gene TRBJ1-1; TRBD1 matches 7 bases. The CDR3 covers 14 residues. J was trimmed by 4 bases and V by 5 bases; bases with no gene match: 7. Per the germline V gene, CDR1 is SGHTA and CDR2 is FQGTGA. The chain's CDR3 is CASSAQGTGTEAFF. The CDR3 DNA is TGTGCCAGCAGCGCACAGGGGACTGGCACTGAAGCTTTCTTT.

This chain connects TRBV7-8 to TRBJ2-3; D may be TRBD1 (5 bases). Germline V gene sequence: CDR1 SGHVS, CDR2 FQNEAQ. Trimming pared 1 base from V and 3 bases from J, leaving 8 bases between. The CDR3 spans 14 residues. CDR3 DNA sequence: TGTGCCAGCAGCTTAGACAGGTGGACAGATACGCAGTATTTT. Its translation: CASSLDRWTDTQYF.

This chain connects TRBV5-1 to TRBJ1-1; D call uncertain. This CDR3 has 17 amino acids. The V gene lost 0 bases and the J gene lost 0 bases, with 15 bases spanning the gap. Germline V gene sequence: CDR1 SGHRS, CDR2 YFSETQ. The CDR3 reads CASSLGRQPMLNTEAFF. In nucleotides, the CDR3 is TGCGCCAGCAGCTTGGGAAGGCAACCCATGTTGAACACTGAAGCTTTCTTT.

The chain is built from TRBV7-2 and TRBJ1-1, with a tentative D call TRBD1 (5 bases). Germline V gene data show CDR1 as SGHTA and CDR2 as FQGNSA. The length of the CDR3 is 13 residues. V lost 6 bases to trimming and J lost 7 bases, with 15 bases between them. CDR3: CASRDPGFFEAFF. CDR3 nucleotides: TGTGCCAGCAGGGACCCAGGGTTCTTTGAAGCTTTCTTT.

The V gene is TRBV6-6, the J gene TRBJ1-5; D is possibly TRBD1 (6 bases). CDR1 and CDR2 (germline): MNHNY, SVGAGI (reference sequence). This CDR3 has 15 amino acids. V lost 8 bases and J lost 1, with 15 bases in between. CDR3: CASGKRTVSNQPQHF. In DNA form, the CDR3 reads TGTGCCAGCGGTAAACGGACAGTAAGCAATCAGCCCCAGCATTTT.

This chain connects TRBV27 to TRBJ2-6; D remains unclear. Germline V gene lookup returns CDR1 MNHEY and CDR2 SMNVEV (reference sequence). This CDR3 contains 15 residues. The V gene lost 6 bases and the J gene lost 0 bases, with 9 bases spanning the gap. Here the CDR3 DNA reads TGTGCCAGCAGCCCAGAGGCCTCTGGGGCCAACGTCCTGACTTTC. It translates to CASSPEASGANVLTF.

The chain links TRBV27 to TRBJ1-2, with D perhaps TRBD1 (5 bases). Germline CDR1 is MNHEY and CDR2 is SMNVEV (reference sequence). V lost 2 bases, J lost 5 bases, and 9 bases lay in between. The CDR3 is 13 amino acids. The CDR3 nucleotides read TGTGCCAGCAGTTTACAGGGTCCATATGGCTACACCTTC. Protein product: CASSLQGPYGYTF.